A selection of T cell receptor beta chains follows, all from one sample in a study of shared clonotypes between healthy human individuals. Measured with immunoSEQ multiplex PCR; TCRdb has only the in-frame clones, and not every one. The sample lists 1,500,000 or so clones; approximately 98.5% were seen once. Sequencing used naive CD4+ T cells sorted from blood. These receptors all come from a man aged 25-45 years in good health. Both conserved end residues are part of each CDR3. The D gene is left open where the match is weak. Part of the rows lack a size; the others show once, few, many or a class for expanded clones.

v_call	j_call	clone_size	d_call	cdr3_aa	cdr3_nt
TRBV5-1	TRBJ2-2	-	-	CASSLAIDTGELFF	TGCGCCAGCAGCTTGGCGATAGACACCGGGGAGCTGTTTTTT
TRBV5-1	TRBJ2-2	-	-	CASQAGTPNTGELFF	TGCGCCAGCCAAGCAGGGACTCCGAACACCGGGGAGCTGTTTTTT
TRBV4-3	TRBJ1-5	-	-	CASSQDMADNQPQHF	TGCGCCAGCAGCCAAGATATGGCAGACAATCAGCCCCAGCATTTT
TRBV11-2	TRBJ2-7	-	-	CASSLTYEQYF	TGTGCCAGCAGCCTCACCTACGAGCAGTACTTC
TRBV9	TRBJ2-1	-	TRBD2	CASSPMGLAGVHEQFF	TGTGCCAGCAGCCCCATGGGACTAGCGGGTGTTCATGAGCAGTTCTTC
TRBV7-8	TRBJ2-3	-	TRBD1	CASSFRQGSVDTQYF	TGTGCCAGCAGTTTTCGACAGGGCAGCGTGGATACGCAGTATTTT
TRBV7-9	TRBJ2-3	-	-	CASSSMDRTSLDTQYF	TGTGCCAGCAGTTCAATGGACCGGACCTCTTTAGATACGCAGTATTTT
TRBV11-2	TRBJ2-3	-	-	CASSIRLSRTDTQYF	TGTGCCAGCAGCATCCGACTAAGCAGGACAGATACGCAGTATTTT
TRBV5-4	TRBJ1-2	once	-	CASSLEGKGSYGYTF	TGTGCCAGCAGCTTGGAGGGAAAGGGGAGCTATGGCTACACCTTC
TRBV13	TRBJ2-1	once	-	CASSFYRAYNEQFF	TGTGCCAGCAGCTTTTATAGGGCATACAATGAGCAGTTCTTC
TRBV18	TRBJ2-5	-	-	CASSPNDSQETQYF	TGTGCCAGCTCACCAAATGACAGCCAAGAGACCCAGTACTTC
TRBV11-2	TRBJ2-7	-	-	CASTLRVSSYEQYF	TGTGCCAGCACCCTACGGGTCTCCTCCTACGAGCAGTACTTC
TRBV6-4	TRBJ2-3	-	-	CASSDSGQGPTDTQYF	TGTGCCAGCAGTGACTCGGGGCAGGGACCTACAGATACGCAGTATTTT
TRBV29-1	TRBJ1-3	-	-	CSAKGGNTIYF	TGCAGCGCTAAGGGGGGAAACACCATATATTTT
TRBV2	TRBJ2-3	-	TRBD1	CASRRTGADTQYF	TGTGCCAGCAGGCGGACAGGGGCAGATACGCAGTATTTT
TRBV5-1	TRBJ2-3	-	-	CASSFGGYTDTQYF	TGCGCCAGCAGCTTTGGGGGATACACAGATACGCAGTATTTT
TRBV5-4	TRBJ2-5	-	TRBD2	CASSPIGTSGSGETQYF	TGTGCCAGCAGCCCTATCGGGACTAGCGGGAGTGGTGAGACCCAGTACTTC
TRBV7-9	TRBJ2-3	once	-	CASSLRGNTQYF	TGTGCCAGCAGCTTGAGGGGAAATACGCAGTATTTT
TRBV4-3	TRBJ2-1	-	-	CASSQGTINEQFF	TGCGCCAGCAGCCAAGGGACCATCAATGAGCAGTTCTTC
TRBV18	TRBJ2-7	-	TRBD2	CASSRGLAGVGDEQYF	TGTGCCAGCTCACGGGGACTAGCGGGAGTCGGGGACGAGCAGTACTTC
TRBV28	TRBJ1-5	-	-	CASDSSLGGGRPQHF	TGTGCCAGCGATTCCTCTCTTGGGGGGGGAAGGCCCCAGCATTTT
TRBV7-6	TRBJ2-7	-	-	CASSPDFSGHRFSYEQYF	TGTGCCAGCAGCCCCGACTTTTCGGGACACCGATTTTCCTACGAGCAGTACTTC
TRBV5-1	TRBJ2-7	-	TRBD1	CASSLVPGQGAREQYF	TGCGCCAGCAGCTTGGTACCGGGACAGGGGGCGCGCGAGCAGTACTTC
TRBV7-9	TRBJ1-1	-	-	CASSLWVLVNTEAFF	TGTGCCAGCAGCTTGTGGGTTTTGGTGAACACTGAAGCTTTCTTT
TRBV19	TRBJ2-3	-	-	CASSIEGRTDTQYF	TGTGCCAGTAGTATAGAGGGGCGAACAGATACGCAGTATTTT
TRBV5-1	TRBJ1-5	-	-	CASSLVFGSNQPQHF	TGCGCCAGCAGCTTGGTCTTCGGTAGCAATCAGCCCCAGCATTTT
TRBV27	TRBJ2-5	-	-	CASSLVGRGTGRQETQYF	TGTGCCAGCAGTTTAGTGGGGCGAGGGACTGGGAGACAAGAGACCCAGTACTTC
TRBV5-6	TRBJ2-7	-	TRBD2	CASSLRAGTRDF	TGTGCCAGCAGCTTACGAGCGGGAACTCGTGACTTC
TRBV28	TRBJ1-1	-	-	CASTARYTEAFF	TGTGCCAGCACCGCTCGCTACACTGAAGCTTTCTTT
TRBV6-1	TRBJ1-5	-	-	CASRALDNQPQHF	TGTGCCAGCAGGGCCCTAGACAATCAGCCCCAGCATTTT
TRBV5-1	TRBJ2-7	-	-	CASSKNQGIAYEQYF	TGCGCCAGCAGCAAAAACCAGGGTATCGCCTACGAGCAGTACTTC
TRBV29-1	TRBJ2-5	-	TRBD1	CSGDRGFETQYF	TGCAGCGGGGACAGGGGGTTCGAGACCCAGTACTTC
TRBV5-5	TRBJ1-2	once	-	CASSFPDRNYGYTF	TGTGCCAGCAGCTTCCCCGACCGCAACTATGGCTACACCTTC
TRBV5-4	TRBJ2-1	-	TRBD2	CASSLPGLAGMAEQFF	TGTGCCAGCAGCTTGCCCGGACTAGCGGGAATGGCTGAGCAGTTCTTC
TRBV19	TRBJ2-1	-	TRBD1	CASRRDRTYNEQFF	TGTGCCAGTAGAAGGGACAGGACTTACAATGAGCAGTTCTTC
TRBV5-1	TRBJ2-3	-	-	CASSFAQGGTDTQYF	TGCGCCAGCAGCTTCGCACAGGGCGGCACAGATACGCAGTATTTT
TRBV29-1	TRBJ1-3	-	-	CSVEQGPGNTIYF	TGCAGCGTTGAACAGGGACCTGGAAACACCATATATTTT
TRBV5-8	TRBJ1-2	-	-	CASSSLGYGYTF	TGTGCCAGCAGCAGCCTGGGCTATGGCTACACCTTC
TRBV2	TRBJ1-4	-	-	CASGTDSNEKLFF	TGTGCCAGCGGGACGGACAGCAATGAAAAACTGTTTTTT
TRBV9	TRBJ2-1	-	TRBD2	CASSVYGTSDSNEQFF	TGTGCCAGCAGCGTATACGGGACTAGCGATAGCAATGAGCAGTTCTTC
TRBV27	TRBJ2-5	-	-	CASSLQGTIRETQYF	TGTGCCAGCAGTTTACAGGGGACCATCCGGGAGACCCAGTACTTC
TRBV7-9	TRBJ2-1	once	-	CASTRPYNEQFF	TGTGCCAGCACTAGACCCTACAATGAGCAGTTCTTC
TRBV30	TRBJ2-7	-	-	CAWSYGQGPVWTREQYF	TGTGCCTGGAGTTATGGACAGGGCCCTGTTTGGACTAGGGAGCAGTACTTC
TRBV29-1	TRBJ2-1	once	-	CSVGGKDSYNEQFF	TGCAGCGTTGGGGGAAAGGATTCCTACAATGAGCAGTTCTTC
TRBV15	TRBJ1-5	-	-	CATSRDIGKLGPQHF	TGTGCCACCAGCAGAGATATAGGGAAGTTAGGGCCCCAGCATTTT
TRBV28	TRBJ2-7	-	-	CASSDIPYEQYF	TGTGCCAGCAGCGATATACCTTACGAGCAGTACTTC
TRBV10-2	TRBJ2-7	-	TRBD1	CASSDPGTGNSYEQYF	TGCGCCAGCAGTGACCCAGGGACAGGGAACTCCTACGAGCAGTACTTC
TRBV18	TRBJ1-1	once	-	CASSLTDLSLTEAFF	TGTGCCAGCTCACTTACGGACCTATCGCTCACTGAAGCTTTCTTT
TRBV28	TRBJ2-3	-	-	CASTTNRDLAYF	TGTGCCAGCACCACTAACAGGGACTTGGCGTATTTT
TRBV6-5	TRBJ2-7	-	TRBD1	CASRQGLYYEQYF	TGTGCCAGCAGACAGGGGCTATACTACGAGCAGTACTTC
TRBV18	TRBJ2-1	-	TRBD2	CASSPTGGHNEQFF	TGTGCCAGCTCACCAACGGGAGGGCACAATGAGCAGTTCTTC
TRBV29-1	TRBJ2-7	-	-	CSVGGTYEQYF	TGCAGCGTTGGAGGGACCTACGAGCAGTACTTC
TRBV2	TRBJ2-7	-	-	CASNVKRYYEQYF	TGTGCCAGCAATGTAAAAAGGTACTACGAGCAGTACTTC
TRBV6-6	TRBJ2-6	-	TRBD2	CAHTGGAGANVLTF	TGTGCCCACACGGGGGGGGCTGGGGCCAACGTCCTGACTTTC
TRBV9	TRBJ2-2	-	TRBD1	CASSVARDRGTGELFF	TGTGCCAGCAGCGTAGCACGGGACAGGGGGACCGGGGAGCTGTTTTTT
TRBV7-9	TRBJ2-5	-	-	CASTQREYQETQYF	TGTGCCAGCACTCAGAGAGAATACCAAGAGACCCAGTACTTC
TRBV5-1	TRBJ2-1	-	-	CASSLYNNEQFF	TGCGCCAGCAGCCTATATAACAATGAGCAGTTCTTC